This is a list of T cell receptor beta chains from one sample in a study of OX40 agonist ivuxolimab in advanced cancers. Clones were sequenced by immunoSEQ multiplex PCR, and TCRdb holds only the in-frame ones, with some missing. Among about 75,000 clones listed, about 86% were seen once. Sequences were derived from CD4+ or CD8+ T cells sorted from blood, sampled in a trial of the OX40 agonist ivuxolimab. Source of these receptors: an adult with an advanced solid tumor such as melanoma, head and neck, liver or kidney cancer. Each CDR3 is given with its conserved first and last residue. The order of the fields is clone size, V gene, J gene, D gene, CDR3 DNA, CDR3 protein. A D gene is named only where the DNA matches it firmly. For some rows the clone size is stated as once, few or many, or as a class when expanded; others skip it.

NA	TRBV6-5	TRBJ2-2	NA	TGTGCCAGCAGTTTTGGAGGGGAGCTGTTTTTT	CASSFGGELFF
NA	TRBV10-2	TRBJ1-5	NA	TGCGCCAGCAGTGAGTCTCGTAGGGGCAATCAGCCCCAGCATTTT	CASSESRRGNQPQHF
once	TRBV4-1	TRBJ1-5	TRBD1	TGCGCCAGCAGCCAAGGAGACAGGGTGGGTTTTGATCAGCCCCAGCATTTT	CASSQGDRVGFDQPQHF
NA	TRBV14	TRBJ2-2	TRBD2	TGTGCCAGCAGCCGGAGAGGCGGGAGTTCGATCCCCGGGGAGCTGTTTTTT	CASSRRGGSSIPGELFF
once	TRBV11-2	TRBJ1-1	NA	TGTGCCAGCAGCTTAGTTCGAAACACTGAAGCTTTCTTT	CASSLVRNTEAFF
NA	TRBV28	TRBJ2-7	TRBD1	TGTGCCAGCGGGCCGGGACAGTCGTACGAGCAGTACTTC	CASGPGQSYEQYF
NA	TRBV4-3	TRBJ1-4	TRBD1	TGCGCCAGCAGCCCAACCGGGACAGGGGGCTGGAGTAATGAAAAACTGTTTTTT	CASSPTGTGGWSNEKLFF
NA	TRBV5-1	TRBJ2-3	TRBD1	TGCGCCAGCAGCGGACAGGGGGCGCGCACAGATACGCAGTATTTT	CASSGQGARTDTQYF
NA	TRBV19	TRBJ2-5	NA	TGTGCCAGTAGTAACCGACAGACTAGTCAAGAGACCCAGTACTTC	CASSNRQTSQETQYF
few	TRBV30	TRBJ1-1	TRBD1	TGTGCCTCGGTAACAGGGGACACTGAAGCTTTCTTT	CASVTGDTEAFF
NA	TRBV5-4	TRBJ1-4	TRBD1	TGTGCCAGCAGTTCTGCCTCAGTCCCGGGACAGGTAAAACTGTTTTTT	CASSSASVPGQVKLFF
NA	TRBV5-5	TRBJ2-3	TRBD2	TGTGCCAGCCAACTAGCGGGAGACCCCACAAGGGATACGCAGTATTTT	CASQLAGDPTRDTQYF
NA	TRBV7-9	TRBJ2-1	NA	TGTGCCAGCTTGCCGACGAGCTCCTACAATGAGCAGTTCTTC	CASLPTSSYNEQFF
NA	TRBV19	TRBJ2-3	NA	TGTGCCAGTAGTATTAAACCCCCTGGGGGAAGCACAGATACGCAGTATTTT	CASSIKPPGGSTDTQYF
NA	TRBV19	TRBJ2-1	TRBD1	TGTGCCAGTAGCTGGGCAGGGACAGGATACAATGAGCAGTTCTTC	CASSWAGTGYNEQFF
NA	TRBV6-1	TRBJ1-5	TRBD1	TGTGCCAGCAGTGCCTCCGGGACAGTGCTGGGAGGGCCCCAGCATTTT	CASSASGTVLGGPQHF
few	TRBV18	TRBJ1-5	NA	TGTGCCAGCTCACCAGGGGTTACTCAGCCCCAGCATTTT	CASSPGVTQPQHF
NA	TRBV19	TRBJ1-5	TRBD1	TGTGCCAGTAAGGGGGACAGGTTTTCGGCATCAAGCAATCAGCCCCAGCATTTT	CASKGDRFSASSNQPQHF
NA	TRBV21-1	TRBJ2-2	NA	TGTGCCAGCAGCAAATACAGGGAACAGCGACAGAGGGCCGGGGAGCTGTTTTTT	CASSKYREQRQRAGELFF
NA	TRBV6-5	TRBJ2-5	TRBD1	TGTGCCAGTCGACAGGGGTCTTTTACCTATGAGACCCAGTACTTC	CASRQGSFTYETQYF
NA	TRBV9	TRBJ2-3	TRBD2	TGTGCCAGCAGTGAGGGCGGGAGGACAGATACGCAGTATTTT	CASSEGGRTDTQYF
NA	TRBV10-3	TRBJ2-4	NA	TGTGCCACGAAGGGGGGGGCGACTCAGTACTTC	CATKGGATQYF
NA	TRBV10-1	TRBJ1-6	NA	TGCGCCAGCAGTGAGTCTGGGGTCAAAGGATCACCCCTCCACTTT	CASSESGVKGSPLHF
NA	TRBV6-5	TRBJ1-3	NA	TGTGCCAGCAGTTACTCGATGGGGGCCTCGGGAAACACCATATATTTT	CASSYSMGASGNTIYF
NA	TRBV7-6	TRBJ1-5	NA	TGTGCCAGCAGCTTAGTGGAGACGGACATTTATAGCAATCAGCCCCAGCATTTT	CASSLVETDIYSNQPQHF
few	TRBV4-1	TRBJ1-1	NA	TGCGCCAGCAGCCGCCTGGACATCCTAATCTACACTGAAGCTTTCTTT	CASSRLDILIYTEAFF
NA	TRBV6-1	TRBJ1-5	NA	TGTGCCAGCAGTGAAGCACTCGCAAATCAGCCCCAGCATTTT	CASSEALANQPQHF
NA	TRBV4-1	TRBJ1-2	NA	TGCGCCAGCAGCCATCGGACGGACTTTAACTATGGCTACACCTTC	CASSHRTDFNYGYTF
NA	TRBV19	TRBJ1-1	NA	TGTGCCAGTAGTAGATCTTCTGGGACCGGGGTGAACACTGAAGCTTTCTTT	CASSRSSGTGVNTEAFF
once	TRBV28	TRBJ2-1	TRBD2	TGTGCCAGCAAGAGCGGGAGGCCCCACAATGAGCAGTTCTTC	CASKSGRPHNEQFF
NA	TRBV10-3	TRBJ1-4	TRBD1	TGTGCCATCAGTGAGTCGGGGACAGCTTTCCGAAAACTGTTTTTT	CAISESGTAFRKLFF
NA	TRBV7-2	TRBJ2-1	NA	TGTGCCAGCAGCTTAGCGAATATATACAGGGAACAGCAGTTCTTC	CASSLANIYREQQFF
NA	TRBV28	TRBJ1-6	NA	TGTGCCAGCAGTTCGCCAGGGGACTATAATTCACCCCTCCACTTT	CASSSPGDYNSPLHF
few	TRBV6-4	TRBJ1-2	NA	TGTGCCAGCATTAGTGGCTACACCTTC	CASISGYTF
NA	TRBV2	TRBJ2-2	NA	TGTGCCAGCACCTCCCTCGGGGGCACCGGGGAGCTGTTTTTT	CASTSLGGTGELFF
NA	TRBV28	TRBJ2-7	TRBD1	TGTGCCAGCACCACTAGGGGACAGGGGCCTCACGAGCAGTACTTC	CASTTRGQGPHEQYF
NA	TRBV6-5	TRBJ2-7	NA	TGTGCCAGCAGTTACTCGAAATACGAGCAGTACTTC	CASSYSKYEQYF
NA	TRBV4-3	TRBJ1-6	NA	TGCGCCAGCAGCCAAGAGAAGGGTGGTAATTCACCCCTCCACTTT	CASSQEKGGNSPLHF
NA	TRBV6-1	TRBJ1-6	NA	TGTGCCAGCAAGAGGGACGCGTCTAGTTCACCCCTCCACTTT	CASKRDASSSPLHF
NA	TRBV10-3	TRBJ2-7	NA	TGTGCCATCAGCCGGTGGGGGGCACTCTACGAGCAGTACTTC	CAISRWGALYEQYF
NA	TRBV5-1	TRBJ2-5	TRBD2	TGCGCCAGCAGCTTGACCGGGACTAGCGACCCAAACTTC	CASSLTGTSDPNF
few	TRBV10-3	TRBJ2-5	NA	TGTGCCATCAAGGGAGGGGGGCAAGAGACCCAGTACTTC	CAIKGGGQETQYF
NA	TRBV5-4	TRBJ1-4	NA	TGTGCCAGCACCCGAGGCGGCAGGGGAGATGAAAAACTGTTTTTT	CASTRGGRGDEKLFF
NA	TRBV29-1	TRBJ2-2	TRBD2	TGCAGCGCTGAAATCCTAGCGGGAGAGGCCGGGGAGCTGTTTTTT	CSAEILAGEAGELFF
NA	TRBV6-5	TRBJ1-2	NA	TGTGCCAGCGAGACCCCGGCCCACTATGGCTACACCTTC	CASETPAHYGYTF
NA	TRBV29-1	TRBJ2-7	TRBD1	TGCAGCGTTGGACAGGGAAATCACGAGCAGTACTTC	CSVGQGNHEQYF
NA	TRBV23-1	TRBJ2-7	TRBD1	TGCGCCAGCAGTAGCCATTCCGGGACAGGGATCTCCTACGAGCAGTACTTC	CASSSHSGTGISYEQYF
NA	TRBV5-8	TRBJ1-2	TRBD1	TGTGCCAGCAGCTCGGACAGGGGGTCAGACACCTTC	CASSSDRGSDTF
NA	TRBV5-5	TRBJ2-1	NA	TGTGCCAGCAGCTTTGGGCAGAGCTCCTACAATGAGCAGTTCTTC	CASSFGQSSYNEQFF
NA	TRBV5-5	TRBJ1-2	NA	TGTGCCAGCAGCTTGGAGGTTGGATCCTATGGCTACACCTTC	CASSLEVGSYGYTF
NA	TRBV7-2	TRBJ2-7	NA	TGTGCCAGCAGCTTAAGACCAGGTCTCGAGCAGTACTTC	CASSLRPGLEQYF
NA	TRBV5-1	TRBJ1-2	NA	TGCGCCAGCAGCGCCGGGAACTATGGCTACACCTTC	CASSAGNYGYTF
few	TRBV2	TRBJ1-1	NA	TGTGCCAGCAGTGAAAACAGGGTCGGGGGCATGAACACTGAAGCTTTCTTT	CASSENRVGGMNTEAFF
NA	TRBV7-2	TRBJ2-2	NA	TGTGCCAGCAGCTCCCCTCGGGGTAACACCGGGGAGCTGTTTTTT	CASSSPRGNTGELFF
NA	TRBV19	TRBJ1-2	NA	TGTGCCAGTAGTATGTCGGGTGGTAACTATGGCTACACCTTC	CASSMSGGNYGYTF
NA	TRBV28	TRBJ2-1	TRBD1	TGTGCCAGCAGTCAGGGACAGGGGGCAAATGAGCAGTTCTTC	CASSQGQGANEQFF
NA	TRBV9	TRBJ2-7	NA	TGTGCCAGCAGCGTAACAACGGGCGTGGACGAGCAGTACTTC	CASSVTTGVDEQYF